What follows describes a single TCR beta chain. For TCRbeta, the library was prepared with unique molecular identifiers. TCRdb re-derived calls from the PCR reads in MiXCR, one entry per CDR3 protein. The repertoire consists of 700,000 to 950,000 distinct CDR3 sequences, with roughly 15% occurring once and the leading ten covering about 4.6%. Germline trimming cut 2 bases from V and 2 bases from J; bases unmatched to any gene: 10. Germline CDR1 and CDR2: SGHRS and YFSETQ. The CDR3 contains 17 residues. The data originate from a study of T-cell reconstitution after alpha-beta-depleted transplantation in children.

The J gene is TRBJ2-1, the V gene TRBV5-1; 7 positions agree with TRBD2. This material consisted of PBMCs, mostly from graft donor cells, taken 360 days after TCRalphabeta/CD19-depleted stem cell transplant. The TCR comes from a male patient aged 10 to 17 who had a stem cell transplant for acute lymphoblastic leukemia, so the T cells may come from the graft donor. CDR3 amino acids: CASSFLPGAGTYNEQFF. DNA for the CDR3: TGCGCCAGCAGCTTCTTGCCCGGAGCGGGAACCTACAATGAGCAGTTCTTC.